Each of the 26 T cell receptor beta chains below was sequenced from the same sample in a study of shared clonotypes between healthy human individuals. The repertoire was sequenced with immunoSEQ multiplex PCR; TCRdb's copy has only in-frame clones and lacks some. This table holds some 2,000,000 clones, around 95% found once. The sequencing input was naive CD4+ T cells sorted from blood. Subset denoted: CD45RA+ positively selected. These TCRs come from a man aged 18-30 years in good health.

The gene calls are TRBV19 and TRBJ2-1; the match to TRBD2 covers 14 bases. The J segment lost 4 bases and the V segment lost 5 bases, leaving 1 base of the junction unmatched. Germline assignment: CDR1 LNHDA and CDR2 SQIVND (reference sequence). The CDR3 runs 15 residues. The CDR3 DNA is TGTGCCAGTAGTCGGACTAGCGGGAGGTACAATGAGCAGTTCTTC. This gives the protein CASSRTSGRYNEQFF.

This chain links TRBV5-4 with TRBJ2-7, with a tentative D call TRBD2 (6 bases). CDR1 SGHNT and CDR2 YYREEE come from the germline V gene (reference sequence). V lost 5 bases and J lost 1, with 19 bases in between. The CDR3 has 16 residues. The CDR3 sequence is CASSSGGTSFSYEQYF. Written as DNA, the CDR3 is TGTGCCAGCAGTTCCGGCGGGACTTCATTTTCCTACGAGCAGTACTTC.

On this clone itself: This sample includes further DNA sequences coding for the same CDR3. This rearrangement joins TRBV11-2 to TRBJ1-1; no firm D call. CDR1 and CDR2 (germline): SGHAT, FQNNGV. CDR3 length: 13 residues. The V gene lost 2 bases and the J gene lost 1 base, with 5 bases spanning the gap. The CDR3 reads CASSLRANTEAFF. The CDR3 DNA follows: TGTGCCAGCAGCTTACGGGCGAACACTGAAGCTTTCTTT. Looking up the rest from reference TRBV11-2 and TRBJ1-1 gives the full variable domain: EAGVAQSPRYKIIEKRQSVAFWCNPISGHATLYWYQQILGQGPKLLIQFQNNGVVDDSQLPKDRFSAERLKGVDSTLKIQPAKLEDSAVYLCASSLRANTEAFFGQGTRLTVV.

This chain uses TRBV6-5 with TRBJ2-4; no clear D gene. Between the trimmed V and J ends, which lost 2 bases and 7 bases, there was a span of 9 bases. CDR1 is MNHEY, CDR2 SVGAGI, per germline. The CDR3 covers 13 residues. CDR3 DNA sequence: TGTGCCAGCAGTTACGGGGAATACAACATTCAGTACTTC. Its translation: CASSYGEYNIQYF.

A single count supports this clone. CDR3 in DNA: TGTGCCAGCAGCTCTCTTGGAAAGGAGAACTATGGCTACACCTTC. Protein product: CASSSLGKENYGYTF. The rearrangement joins TRBV11-2 to TRBJ1-2; no clear D gene. The V end was cut by 4 bases, the J end by 2 bases, with 14 bases between. The germline CDR1 and CDR2 sequences are SGHAT and FQNNGV. The length of the CDR3 is 15 residues.

The chain recombines TRBV5-1 with TRBJ2-1; a weak D match, TRBD1 (6 bases). The CDR3 runs 15 residues. Trimming took off 0 bases at V and 4 bases at J, with 11 bases between the two ends. Germline V lookup: CDR1 SGHRS, CDR2 YFSETQ. CDR3 in DNA: TGCGCCAGCAGCTTGGGACAGGCAGATTACAATGAGCAGTTCTTC. It codes for CASSLGQADYNEQFF.

V and J are TRBV4-2 and TRBJ2-7; 10 bases line up with TRBD1. V gave up 1 base and J gave up 4 bases; unmatched junction bases: 7. Germline CDR1 reads LGHNA; CDR2 reads YNFKEQ. CDR3 length: 16 residues. The CDR3 here is CASSQAAGQGVYEQYF. Written as DNA, the CDR3 is TGTGCCAGCAGCCAAGCCGCAGGACAGGGGGTGTACGAGCAGTACTTC.

The rearrangement links TRBV15 to TRBJ2-7; D possibly matches TRBD1 or TRBD2 (6 bases each). Germline CDR1 and CDR2: LNHNV and YYDKDF (reference sequence). Trimming removed 6 bases from V and 2 bases from J, with 14 bases in between. The CDR3 sequence is 14 residues long. In nucleotides, the CDR3 is TGTGCCACCAGGCCGGGGGCAGGACCCTACGAGCAGTACTTC. Its translation is CATRPGAGPYEQYF. The whole variable domain, remainder taken from reference TRBV15 and TRBJ2-7, is DAMVIQNPRYQVTQFGKPVTLSCSQTLNHNVMYWYQQKSSQAPKLLFHYYDKDFNNEADTPDNFQSRRPNTSFCFLDIRSPGLGDTAMYLCATRPGAGPYEQYFGPGTRLTVT.

The genes are TRBV5-5 and TRBJ1-2; TRBD1 matches 8 bases. The germline CDR1 and CDR2 sequences are SGHKS and YYEKEE (reference sequence). The trim removed 6 bases at V and 4 bases at J, leaving 14 bases unmatched. The CDR3 runs 16 residues. CDR3 nucleotide sequence: TGTGCCAGCACCCGGACAGGGAGTGACAATTCCTATGGCTACACCTTC. It yields the protein CASTRTGSDNSYGYTF. Full variable domain (remainder filled in from reference TRBV5-5 and TRBJ1-2): DAGVTQSPTHLIKTRGQQVTLRCSPISGHKSVSWYQQVLGQGPQFIFQYYEKEERGRGNFPDRFSARQFPNYSSELNVNALLLGDSALYLCASTRTGSDNSYGYTFGSGTRLTVV.

J is TRBJ1-3 and V is TRBV30; 7 nucleotides agree with TRBD1. Germline V CDR1 and CDR2: GTSNPN, SVGIG (reference sequence). This CDR3 is built from 15 residues. V lost 1 base, J lost 0 bases, and 3 bases stayed unmatched. The CDR3 here is CAWSAGTASGNTIYF. The CDR3 DNA reads as TGTGCCTGGAGTGCAGGGACAGCCTCTGGAAACACCATATATTTT.

The CDR3 reads CASSQSRDSRREQYF. The CDR3 DNA is TGCGCCAGCAGCCAATCCCGGGACTCCCGCCGTGAGCAGTACTTC. The chain uses TRBV4-3 and TRBJ2-7; D is perhaps TRBD2 (6 bases). The V end was cut by 2 bases, the J end by 7 bases, with 18 bases between. Germline CDR1 LGHNA, CDR2 YSLEER. This CDR3 region has 15 residues.

The V gene is TRBV7-2, the J gene TRBJ2-5; D not resolved. The CDR3 spans 12 residues. V was pared by 2 bases and J by 3 bases, with 4 bases between. Looked up from germline, CDR1 is SGHTA and CDR2 is FQGNSA. The CDR3 DNA reads as TGTGCCAGCAGCTTATGGGAAGAGACCCAGTACTTC. Translating it yields CASSLWEETQYF. The full variable domain, rest sourced from reference TRBV7-2 and TRBJ2-5, is GAGVSQSPSNKVTEKGKDVELRCDPISGHTALYWYRQSLGQGLEFLIYFQGNSAPDKSGLPSDRFSAERTGGSVSTLTIQRTQQEDSAVYLCASSLWEETQYFGPGTRLLVL.

The chain joins TRBV4-1 to TRBJ1-4, with D unresolved. The CDR3 consists of 16 residues. Between the trimmed V and J ends, which lost 1 base and 0 bases, there was a span of 9 bases. Germline V gives CDR1 MGHRA, CDR2 YSYEKL. The CDR3 loop is CASSQGGYSTNEKLFF. The CDR3 region has the DNA TGCGCCAGCAGCCAAGGCGGGTATTCAACTAATGAAAAACTGTTTTTT.

This clone was seen a single time. The J gene is TRBJ2-1, the V gene TRBV5-4, with 15 bases that match TRBD2. CDR3 length: 16 residues. Germline CDR1 and CDR2: SGHNT and YYREEE (reference sequence). V lost 4 bases to trimming and J lost 4 bases; unmatched junction nucleotides: 3. CDR3 DNA: TGTGCCAGCAGCCGGACTAGCGGGGGGGTTTACAATGAGCAGTTCTTC. It specifies CASSRTSGGVYNEQFF. Based on the CDR3 plus reference TRBV5-4 and TRBJ2-1, the full variable domain is ETGVTQSPTHLIKTRGQQVTLRCSSQSGHNTVSWYQQALGQGPQFIFQYYREEENGRGNFPPRFSGLQFPNYSSELNVNALELDDSALYLCASSRTSGGVYNEQFFGPGTRLTVL.

The chain employs TRBV28 and TRBJ2-7; the D gene is possibly TRBD1 (5 bases). V was clipped by 3 bases and J by 5 bases, with 8 bases between them. Germline V gene sequence: CDR1 MDHEN, CDR2 SYDVKM. The CDR3 consists of 12 residues. CDR3 sequence (DNA): TGTGCCAGCAGTTTTTCAGGGAACGAGCAGTACTTC. It yields the protein CASSFSGNEQYF.

The CDR3 region is CSGRDRALNTEAFF. The CDR3 bases are TGCAGCGGGAGGGACAGGGCCCTGAACACTGAAGCTTTCTTT. The gene calls are TRBV29-1 and TRBJ1-1, with TRBD1 matching over 9 bases. This CDR3 is 14 amino acids long. CDR1 and CDR2 (germline): SQVTM, ANQGSEA. Losses at the gene ends were 7 bases for V and 0 bases for J; bases not matched to a gene: 6.

The chain is built from TRBV20-1 and TRBJ2-1; possibly TRBD2 for D (5 bases). The germline CDR1 and CDR2 sequences are DFQATT and SNEGSKA (reference sequence). This CDR3 is 11 amino acids long. V lost 5 bases and J 6 bases, leaving 8 bases between the germline ends. The CDR3 sequence is CSALAGNEQFF. The DNA for the CDR3 is TGCAGTGCTCTCGCGGGCAATGAGCAGTTCTTC.

J is TRBJ1-1 and V is TRBV5-4, with D unresolved. Trimming pared 5 bases from V and 6 bases from J, leaving 14 bases between. CDR1 is SGHNT, CDR2 YYREEE, per germline (reference sequence). This CDR3 contains 13 residues. CDR3 residues: CASRSVGFAEAFF. As DNA, the CDR3 is TGTGCCAGCAGGTCCGTGGGGTTCGCTGAAGCTTTCTTT.

This chain joins TRBV7-9 and TRBJ2-3; TRBD2 matches at 11 bases. Looked up from germline, CDR1 is SEHNR and CDR2 is FQNEAQ (reference sequence). V was pared by 5 bases and J by 5 bases, with 6 bases of the junction left unmatched. CDR3 length: 15 residues. The CDR3 protein is CASSHSGGAGDTQYF. CDR3 nucleotides: TGTGCCAGCAGCCATAGCGGGGGGGCCGGAGATACGCAGTATTTT.

The chain is built from TRBV14 and TRBJ2-5; no clear D gene. Between the trimmed V and J ends, which lost 8 bases and 2 bases, there was a span of 9 bases. Germline-derived CDR1 and CDR2 are SGHDN and FVKESK. This CDR3 comprises 12 residues. The chain's CDR3 is CASDGSQETQYF. The CDR3 DNA reads TGTGCCAGCGATGGGTCTCAAGAGACCCAGTACTTC.

The CDR3 nucleotides read TGCGCCAGCAGCCCTACCCTAGGCGAGACCCAGTACTTC. Translation gives CASSPTLGETQYF. The rearrangement links TRBV4-1 to TRBJ2-5, with no clear D. Per the germline V gene, CDR1 is MGHRA and CDR2 is YSYEKL. The CDR3 totals 13 residues. V shed 4 bases and J shed 5 bases, with 11 bases lying between them.

This clone was observed a few times. Being one base from a much bigger clone, this may be a read error. Other DNA sequences from this sample encode an identical CDR3 as well. The rearrangement uses TRBV5-1 and TRBJ2-7; 9 positions agree with TRBD1. With 3 bases clipped from V and 0 bases from J, the junction kept 1 base outside the gene matches. CDR1 is SGHRS, CDR2 YFSETQ, per germline. This CDR3 is built from 14 residues. The CDR3 DNA reads as TGCGCCAGCAGCTCGACAGGGGGCTCCTACGAGCAGTACTTC. This encodes CASSSTGGSYEQYF. The variable domain in full, completed from reference TRBV5-1 and TRBJ2-7, reads KAGVTQTPRYLIKTRGQQVTLSCSPISGHRSVSWYQQTPGQGLQFLFEYFSETQRNKGNFPGRFSGRQFSNSRSEMNVSTLELGDSALYLCASSSTGGSYEQYFGPGTRLTVT.

The rearrangement links TRBV5-4 to TRBJ2-7, with D hard to call. Germline V gene sequence: CDR1 SGHNT, CDR2 YYREEE (reference sequence). The CDR3 has 14 residues. V was shortened by 0 bases and J by 4 bases, with 11 bases between the two germline ends. The CDR3 region is CASSLDQEMYEQYF. In DNA form, the CDR3 reads TGTGCCAGCAGCTTGGATCAGGAGATGTACGAGCAGTACTTC. Together with reference TRBV5-4 and TRBJ2-7, the CDR3 gives the full variable domain: ETGVTQSPTHLIKTRGQQVTLRCSSQSGHNTVSWYQQALGQGPQFIFQYYREEENGRGNFPPRFSGLQFPNYSSELNVNALELDDSALYLCASSLDQEMYEQYFGPGTRLTVT.

To note about this clone: The same CDR3 is also encoded by other DNA sequences in this sample. V is TRBV6-1 and J is TRBJ1-3; D unclear. Germline CDR1 and CDR2: MNHNS and SASEGT. Trimming removed 8 bases at V and 0 bases at J, with 5 bases between. CDR3 length: 12 amino acids. CDR3 sequence: CASSYSGNTIYF. The CDR3 DNA follows: TGTGCCAGCTCATACTCTGGAAACACCATATATTTT.

The J gene is TRBJ2-5, the V gene TRBV5-1, with 9 bases matching TRBD2. The CDR3 totals 18 residues. The germline V gene encodes CDR1 SGHRS and CDR2 YFSETQ. J was trimmed by 4 bases and V by 5 bases; bases with no gene match: 18. CDR3 protein: CASRGGAGGLPNGETQYF. The CDR3 bases are TGCGCCAGCAGGGGTGGAGCGGGGGGCCTTCCTAATGGAGAGACCCAGTACTTC. Variable domain in full (rest from reference TRBV5-1 and TRBJ2-5): KAGVTQTPRYLIKTRGQQVTLSCSPISGHRSVSWYQQTPGQGLQFLFEYFSETQRNKGNFPGRFSGRQFSNSRSEMNVSTLELGDSALYLCASRGGAGGLPNGETQYFGPGTRLLVL.

V gene TRBV2 combines with J gene TRBJ1-4; the D is unclear. The germline V gene has CDR1 SNHLY and CDR2 FYNNEI. CDR3 length: 12 residues. Trimming removed 7 bases from V and 4 bases from J, with 7 bases in between. The CDR3 DNA reads as TGTGCCAGCACCGGATATAATGAAAAACTGTTTTTT. Residues: CASTGYNEKLFF.